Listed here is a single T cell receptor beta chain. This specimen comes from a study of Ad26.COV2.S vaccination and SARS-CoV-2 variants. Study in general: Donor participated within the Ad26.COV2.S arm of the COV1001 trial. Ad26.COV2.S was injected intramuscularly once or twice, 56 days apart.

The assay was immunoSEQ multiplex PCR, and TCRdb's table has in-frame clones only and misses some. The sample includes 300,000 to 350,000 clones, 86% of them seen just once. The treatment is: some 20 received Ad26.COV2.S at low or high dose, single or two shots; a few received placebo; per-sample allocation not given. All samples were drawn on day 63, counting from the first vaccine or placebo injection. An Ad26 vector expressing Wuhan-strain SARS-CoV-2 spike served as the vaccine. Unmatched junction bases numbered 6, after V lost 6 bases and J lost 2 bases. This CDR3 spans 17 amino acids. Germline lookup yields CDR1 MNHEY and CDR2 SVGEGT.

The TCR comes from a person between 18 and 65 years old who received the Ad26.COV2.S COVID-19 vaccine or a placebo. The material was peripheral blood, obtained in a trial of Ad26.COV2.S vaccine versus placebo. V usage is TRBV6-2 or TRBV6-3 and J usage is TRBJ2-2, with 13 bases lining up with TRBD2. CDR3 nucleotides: TGTGCCAGCAGCTGGACTAGCGGGGGACCCAACACCGGGGAGCTGTTTTTT. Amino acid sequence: CASSWTSGGPNTGELFF.